Below, 31 T cell receptor beta chains from the same sample are listed, as sequenced in a study. TCRdb called the RT-PCR reads again in MiXCR, with one record for every CDR3 protein. The sample holds fewer than 800,000 distinct CDR3 sequences; around 14% are singletons and the top ten take 3% to 4.5%. Sample: memory CD4+ T cells from blood. The source of these receptors is a female donor in good health, serving as a healthy control.

This clonotype has just a few counts. The rearrangement uses TRBV20-1 and TRBJ1-3; D is uncertain. Trimming left V 0 bases short and J 0 bases short, with 9 bases between. Germline-derived CDR1 and CDR2 are DFQATT and SNEGSKA (reference sequence). The CDR3 extends over 15 amino acids. CDR3 loop: CSARDGGFSGNTIYF. The CDR3 coding sequence is TGCAGTGCTAGAGATGGTGGTTTCTCTGGAAACACCATATATTTT.

This clonotype occurred many times. The chain uses TRBV20-1 and TRBJ2-7; tentatively, D is TRBD2 (6 bases). The CDR3 is 16 residues long. V was clipped by 3 bases and J by 3 bases, with 21 bases between them. CDR1 is DFQATT, CDR2 SNEGSKA, per germline (reference sequence). The CDR3 DNA is TGCAGTGCTAGCGGGAGCGACCCCCGGAGGGGCTACGAGCAGTACTTC. This encodes CSASGSDPRRGYEQYF.

Here the CDR3 DNA reads TGCGCCAGCAGCCAACCTTGGACCACCGGGGAGCTGTTTTTT. This sequence encodes CASSQPWTTGELFF. The J gene is TRBJ2-2, the V gene TRBV4-1; unclear D gene. The CDR3 contains 14 residues. Trimming cost V 2 bases and J 4 bases, with 8 bases left between them. CDR1 and CDR2 from the germline V gene are MGHRA and YSYEKL.

The sample holds a few counts of this clonotype. J is TRBJ1-5 and V is TRBV15; D gene uncertain. The germline V and J ends were trimmed by 4 bases and 6 bases, with 10 bases remaining between them. The germline gives CDR1 LNHNV, CDR2 YYDKDF (reference sequence). The CDR3 consists of 13 residues. CDR3 bases: TGTGCCACCAGCACCGGAGCTGGTCAGCCCCAGCATTTT. Its translation: CATSTGAGQPQHF.

This chain uses TRBV2 with TRBJ1-5, with D unclear. Germline CDR1 SNHLY, CDR2 FYNNEI. This CDR3 has 15 amino acids. V dropped 4 bases and J dropped 0 bases, with 10 bases sitting between them. For the CDR3, the DNA is TGTGCCAGCAGTGGATACAGTTATAGCAATCAGCCCCAGCATTTT. Protein product: CASSGYSYSNQPQHF.

V and J are TRBV3-1 and TRBJ1-1, with D unresolved. V gave up 1 base and J gave up 6 bases, with 12 bases separating them. Germline CDR1 reads LGHDT; CDR2 reads YNNKEL (reference sequence). The CDR3 consists of 14 residues. The CDR3 DNA is TGTGCCAGCAGCCAAGGTGGCTCGAGGGCTGAAGCTTTCTTT. Translation: CASSQGGSRAEAFF.

This clonotype was recorded a few times. The chain has TRBV5-1 and TRBJ2-3; the match to TRBD2 covers 7 bases. CDR1 and CDR2 (germline): SGHRS, YFSETQ. The V and J ends lost 5 bases and 2 bases, in that order; junction bases with no gene match: 8. This CDR3 has 15 residues. CDR3 residues: CASRSGISITDTQYF. CDR3 DNA: TGCGCCAGCAGAAGCGGGATATCTATCACAGATACGCAGTATTTT.

The CDR3 here is CASSHNPGQEETQYF. The CDR3 nucleotides read TGTGCCAGCAGCCATAACCCTGGACAGGAAGAGACCCAGTACTTC. The chain recombines TRBV3-1 with TRBJ2-5; 7 nucleotides align to TRBD1. With 3 bases clipped from V and 3 bases from J, the junction kept 7 bases outside the gene matches. Germline lookup yields CDR1 LGHDT and CDR2 YNNKEL (reference sequence). This CDR3 has 15 amino acids.

The V gene is TRBV20-1, the J gene TRBJ1-1; TRBD1 aligns across 8 bases. Unmatched junction bases numbered 8, after V lost 6 bases and J lost 5 bases. Germline V gene sequence: CDR1 DFQATT, CDR2 SNEGSKA (reference sequence). This CDR3 comprises 13 residues. The CDR3 loop reads CSAVRTGTTEAFF. CDR3 sequence (DNA): TGCAGTGCCGTGCGGACAGGGACTACTGAAGCTTTCTTT.

J is TRBJ1-5 and V is TRBV6-2 or TRBV6-3; D might be TRBD1 (5 bases). Germline CDR1 reads MNHEY; CDR2 reads SVGEGT. Trimming took 5 bases from V and 0 from J, leaving 17 bases between them. CDR3 length: 17 residues. CDR3 DNA sequence: TGTGCCAGCAGTCACCTGGCGGGACGTCATAGCAATCAGCCCCAGCATTTT. It translates to CASSHLAGRHSNQPQHF.

Ten or more counts support this clonotype. J is TRBJ1-2 and V is TRBV7-2; D remains unclear. CDR1 SGHTA and CDR2 FQGNSA come from the germline V gene. The CDR3 has 14 residues. The V end lost 6 bases, the J end lost 2 bases, and 13 bases lay between the germline ends. CDR3: CASSPQSDNYGYTF. DNA of the CDR3: TGTGCCAGCAGTCCTCAATCGGACAACTATGGCTACACCTTC.

This clonotype has more than one count but fewer than ten. CDR3 DNA sequence: TGCGCCAGCAGTAGAACCTCAGAGACCCAGTACTTC. Amino acids: CASSRTSETQYF. This rearrangement joins TRBV5-1 to TRBJ2-5; D is undetermined. The CDR3 sequence is 12 residues long. Germline V gives CDR1 SGHRS, CDR2 YFSETQ. Trimming cost V 5 bases and J 4 bases, with 9 bases left between them.

This clonotype has at least ten counts. This sequence joins TRBV6-1 and TRBJ2-7; TRBD1 matches at 7 bases. The CDR3 runs to 14 residues. Germline CDR1 is MNHNS and CDR2 is SASEGT. J gave up 3 bases and V 5 bases, and 7 bases lay outside the gene matches. In DNA form, the CDR3 reads TGTGCCAGCAGTATACAGGGACAGATCTACGAGCAGTACTTC. Residues: CASSIQGQIYEQYF.

This clonotype was seen ten or more times. This rearrangement joins TRBV7-2 to TRBJ1-6; D possibly corresponds to TRBD1 (5 bases). The length of the CDR3 is 15 residues. Germline assignment: CDR1 SGHTA and CDR2 FQGNSA. The V and J ends lost 2 bases and 6 bases respectively, with 11 bases between them. The CDR3 DNA is TGTGCCAGCAGCTTATACGGCGACAGTAATTCACCCCTCCACTTT. Residues: CASSLYGDSNSPLHF.

This clonotype was recorded once. This chain links TRBV29-1 with TRBJ1-5; D may be TRBD1 (5 bases). Germline-derived CDR1 and CDR2 are SQVTM and ANQGSEA. Between the trimmed V and J ends, which lost 4 bases and 1 base, there was a span of 17 bases. The CDR3 spans 16 residues. The CDR3 protein is CSVVEGGAISNQPQHF. The CDR3, as DNA: TGCAGCGTTGTGGAAGGTGGGGCTATCAGCAATCAGCCCCAGCATTTT. The variable domain in full, with the rest retrieved from reference TRBV29-1 and TRBJ1-5, is SAVISQKPSRDICQRGTSLTIQCQVDSQVTMMFWYRQQPGQSLTLIATANQGSEATYESGFVIDKFPISRPNLTFSTLTVSNMSPEDSSIYLCSVVEGGAISNQPQHFGDGTRLSIL.

This clonotype was counted at least ten times. DNA for the CDR3: TGCGCCAGCAGCGCACGGACAACACTTTCGAACACCGGGGAGCTGTTTTTT. Translated, it gives CASSARTTLSNTGELFF. The rearrangement joins TRBV5-1 to TRBJ2-2; perhaps TRBD1 as D (5 bases). V was trimmed by 4 bases and J by 0 bases, leaving 16 bases between them. This CDR3 spans 17 amino acids. Germline assignment: CDR1 SGHRS and CDR2 YFSETQ.

This clonotype was observed many times. The chain has TRBV10-3 and TRBJ2-3; D ambiguous. The V end was cut by 3 bases, the J end by 0 bases, with 10 bases between. The CDR3 runs to 15 residues. CDR1 ENHRY and CDR2 SYGVKD come from the germline V gene. The CDR3: CAISEGQDSTDTQYF. CDR3 DNA sequence: TGTGCCATCAGTGAAGGGCAGGATAGCACAGATACGCAGTATTTT.

This clonotype turned up a few times. The chain couples TRBV6-9 to TRBJ2-2; 11 nucleotides agree with TRBD1. This CDR3 region has 16 residues. Trimming took 5 bases from V and 4 from J; bases not matched to a gene: 6. Germline values: CDR1 MNHGY, CDR2 SVAAGI. CDR3 amino acids: CASSPRTGGSTGELFF. The CDR3 DNA reads TGTGCCAGCAGTCCCCGGACAGGGGGCTCCACCGGGGAGCTGTTTTTT.

This clonotype has a handful of counts. CDR3 DNA sequence: TGCAGTGCTAGTATTGGGGCGACGGTCAATCAGCCCCAGCATTTT. It is translated as CSASIGATVNQPQHF. The rearrangement joins TRBV20-1 to TRBJ1-5, with D possibly matching TRBD1 (5 bases). Germline V gene data show CDR1 as DFQATT and CDR2 as SNEGSKA (reference sequence). The CDR3 consists of 15 residues. V was shortened by 3 bases and J by 3 bases, with 15 bases between the two germline ends.

The chain employs TRBV5-1 and TRBJ2-1, with D perhaps matching TRBD1 (6 bases). The CDR3 has 16 residues. CDR1 is SGHRS and CDR2 is YFSETQ in the germline V gene. Trimming cost V 4 bases and J 0 bases, with 14 bases left between them. CDR3: CASSHSGHSSYNEQFF. The CDR3 DNA reads TGCGCCAGCAGCCACTCGGGACATAGCTCCTACAATGAGCAGTTCTTC.

A few counts support this clonotype. V usage is TRBV25-1 and J usage is TRBJ2-1; D is unclear. This CDR3 has 15 amino acids. V shed 3 bases and J shed 3 bases, with 12 bases lying between them. CDR1 is MGHDK, CDR2 SYGVNS, per germline. CDR3 loop: CASSDSGSYYNEQFF. CDR3 coding DNA: TGTGCCAGCAGTGATTCGGGTAGCTACTACAATGAGCAGTTCTTC.

The chain is built from TRBV6-1 and TRBJ2-2, with D perhaps matching TRBD1 or TRBD2 (5 bases each). CDR1 MNHNS and CDR2 SASEGT come from the germline V gene. This CDR3 region has 13 residues. Trimming took off 1 base at V and 7 bases at J, with 7 bases between the two ends. CDR3 nucleotide sequence: TGTGCCAGCAGTGAAGAGAGGGGCGGGGAGCTGTTTTTT. This sequence encodes CASSEERGGELFF.

This clonotype has more than one count but fewer than ten. The J gene is TRBJ2-4, the V gene TRBV20-1; 7 bases fit TRBD1. The germline gives CDR1 DFQATT, CDR2 SNEGSKA (reference sequence). J lost 1 base, V lost 3 bases, and 6 bases had no gene match. This CDR3 comprises 15 residues. CDR3 sequence reads: CSASGQVLAKNIQYF. In nucleotides, the CDR3 is TGCAGTGCTAGCGGACAGGTCCTGGCCAAAAACATTCAGTACTTC.

This clonotype came up many times. The V gene is TRBV6-2 or TRBV6-3, the J gene TRBJ1-2; 8 positions agree with TRBD1. Germline values: CDR1 MNHEY, CDR2 SVGEGT. The CDR3 consists of 16 residues. After removal of 5 bases from V and 2 bases from J, the junction contained 10 bases not matched to a gene. CDR3 residues: CASSGLGWDRNYGYTF. CDR3 DNA: TGTGCCAGCAGTGGGCTCGGTTGGGACAGGAACTATGGCTACACCTTC.

This clonotype was seen only a few times. The V call is TRBV24-1, the J call TRBJ2-2; D is undetermined. Germline assignment: CDR1 KGHDR and CDR2 SFDVKD. V gave up 4 bases and J gave up 0 bases, with 14 bases separating them. The CDR3 runs to 17 residues. The CDR3 is CATSDQRLGTNTGELFF. The CDR3 region has the DNA TGTGCCACCAGTGACCAGCGTCTGGGCACGAACACCGGGGAGCTGTTTTTT.

Many counts were recorded for this clonotype. The chain carries TRBV6-6 and TRBJ2-5; 15 bases match TRBD2. CDR3 length: 16 amino acids. Germline V lookup: CDR1 MNHNY, CDR2 SVGAGI (reference sequence). Trimming at V came to 5 bases and at J to 4 bases, leaving 5 bases not matched to a gene. Here the CDR3 DNA reads TGTGCCAGCAGTGCCGGACTAGCGGGAGGGAGAGAGACCCAGTACTTC. Residues: CASSAGLAGGRETQYF.

The table lists this clonotype with a few counts. V and J are TRBV12-3 or TRBV12-4 and TRBJ1-5; no definite D call. The ends were cut back, 1 base at V and 2 bases at J, with 9 bases in the middle. The CDR3 contains 15 residues. CDR3 sequence reads: CASSLGLGGNQPQHF. DNA for the CDR3: TGTGCCAGCAGTTTAGGGCTCGGGGGCAATCAGCCCCAGCATTTT.

This clonotype was counted ten times or more. This chain uses TRBV7-8 with TRBJ2-3, with 13 bases that match TRBD2. With 5 bases clipped from V and 4 bases from J, the junction kept 6 bases outside the gene matches. The CDR3 has 16 residues. The V gene's germline CDR1 is SGHVS and CDR2 FQNEAQ. This chain's CDR3 is CASSPNGLAGADTQYF. The CDR3 region has the DNA TGTGCCAGCAGCCCAAACGGACTAGCGGGAGCAGATACGCAGTATTTT.

This clonotype was counted ten times or more. This chain joins TRBV28 and TRBJ1-1; D is possibly TRBD1 (6 bases). The CDR3 is 14 amino acids. The V gene's germline CDR1 is MDHEN and CDR2 SYDVKM. V was cut by 5 bases and J by 1 base, with 11 bases left in between. The CDR3 coding sequence is TGTGCCAGCAGTCCCCAGGACAGGAACACTGAAGCTTTCTTT. This sequence encodes CASSPQDRNTEAFF. Together with reference TRBV28 and TRBJ1-1, the CDR3 gives the full variable domain: DVKVTQSSRYLVKRTGEKVFLECVQDMDHENMFWYRQDPGLGLRLIYFSYDVKMKEKGDIPEGYSVSREKKERFSLILESASTNQTSMYLCASSPQDRNTEAFFGQGTRLTVV.

This clonotype was found many times. The chain carries TRBV20-1 and TRBJ2-7; no reliable D call. The CDR3 contains 16 residues. V was pared by 0 bases and J by 0 bases, with 15 bases between. The germline CDR1 and CDR2 sequences are DFQATT and SNEGSKA (reference sequence). The CDR3 sequence: CSARDRWLTTSYEQYF. The CDR3 DNA reads TGCAGTGCTAGAGATCGGTGGCTAACCACCTCCTACGAGCAGTACTTC.

This chain uses TRBV20-1 with TRBJ2-3; 16 bases line up with TRBD2. Germline values: CDR1 DFQATT, CDR2 SNEGSKA (reference sequence). The CDR3 runs 17 residues. V trimming: 5 bases; J trimming: 3 bases; junction bases outside the gene matches: 8. This chain's CDR3 is CSAETGTSGGATDTQYF. CDR3 bases: TGCAGTGCTGAGACCGGGACTAGCGGGGGGGCTACAGATACGCAGTATTTT.